This section outlines one TCR beta chain sequence together with its context. The antigen remains unidentified. After removal of 0 bases from V and 3 bases from J, the junction contained 9 bases not matched to a gene. CDR3 length: 16 residues. Germline CDR1 and CDR2: SGHRS and YFSETQ. This sample was taken from a study of cytomegalovirus exposure and HLA in healthy donors. General study findings and limits: In an earlier analysis, productive rearrangement rates for most beta V segments clustered near 87% or 30%.

With 60 Vbeta and 13 Jbeta primers, the PCR was carried out. Sequencing was performed with immunoSEQ multiplex PCR; in TCRdb, only in-frame clones are kept and a portion is missing. The sample comprises about 260,000 clones, 80% to 90% of which are singletons, and 1.5% to 2% rests with the top ten. The V call is TRBV5-1, the J call TRBJ2-7; 7 positions agree with TRBD2. This receptor was obtained from a woman aged 40-49 years in good health and CMV-seropositive. Material for sequencing was PBMCs. The CDR3 loop reads CASSLEVLASGYEQYF. The CDR3 bases are TGCGCCAGCAGCTTGGAAGTTTTGGCTAGCGGCTACGAGCAGTACTTC.